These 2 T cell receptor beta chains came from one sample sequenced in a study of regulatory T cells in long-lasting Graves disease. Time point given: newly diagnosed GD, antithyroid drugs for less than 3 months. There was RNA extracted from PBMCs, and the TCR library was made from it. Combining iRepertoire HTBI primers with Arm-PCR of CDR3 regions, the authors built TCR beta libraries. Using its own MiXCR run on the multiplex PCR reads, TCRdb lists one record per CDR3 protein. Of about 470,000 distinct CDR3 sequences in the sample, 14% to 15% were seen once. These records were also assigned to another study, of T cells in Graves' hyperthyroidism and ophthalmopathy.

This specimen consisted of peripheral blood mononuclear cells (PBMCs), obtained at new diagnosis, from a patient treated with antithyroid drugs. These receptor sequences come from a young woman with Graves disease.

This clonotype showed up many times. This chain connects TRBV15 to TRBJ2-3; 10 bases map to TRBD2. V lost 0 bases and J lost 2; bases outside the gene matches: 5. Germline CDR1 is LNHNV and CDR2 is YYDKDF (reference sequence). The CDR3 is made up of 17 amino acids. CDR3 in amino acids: CATSRDTLAGDTDTQYF. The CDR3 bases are TGTGCCACCAGCAGAGATACCCTAGCGGGAGACACAGATACGCAGTATTTT.

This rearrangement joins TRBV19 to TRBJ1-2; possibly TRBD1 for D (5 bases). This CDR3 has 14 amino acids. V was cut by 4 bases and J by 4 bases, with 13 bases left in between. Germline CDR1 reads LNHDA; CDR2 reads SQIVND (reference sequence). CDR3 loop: CASSTDGRGYGYTF. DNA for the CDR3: TGTGCCAGTAGTACGGACGGAAGGGGCTATGGCTACACCTTC.